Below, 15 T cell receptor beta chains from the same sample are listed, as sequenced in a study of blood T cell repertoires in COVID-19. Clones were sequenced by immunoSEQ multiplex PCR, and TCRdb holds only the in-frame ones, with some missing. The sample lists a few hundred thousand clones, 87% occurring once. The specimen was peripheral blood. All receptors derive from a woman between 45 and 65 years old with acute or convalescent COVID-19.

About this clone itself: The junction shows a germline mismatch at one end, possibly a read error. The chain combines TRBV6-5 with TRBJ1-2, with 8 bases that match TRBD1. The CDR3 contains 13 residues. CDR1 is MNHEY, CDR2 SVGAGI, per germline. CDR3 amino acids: CASTRTGRYGYTF. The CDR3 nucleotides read TGTGCGAGCACTCGGACAGGGAGGTATGGCTACACCTTC.

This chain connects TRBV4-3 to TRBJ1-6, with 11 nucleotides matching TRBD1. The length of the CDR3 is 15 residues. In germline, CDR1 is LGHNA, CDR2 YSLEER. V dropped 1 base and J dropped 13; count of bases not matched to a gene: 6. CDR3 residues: CASSQGWTGGSPLHF. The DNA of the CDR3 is TGCGCCAGCAGCCAAGGATGGACAGGGGGCTCGCCCCTCCACTTT.

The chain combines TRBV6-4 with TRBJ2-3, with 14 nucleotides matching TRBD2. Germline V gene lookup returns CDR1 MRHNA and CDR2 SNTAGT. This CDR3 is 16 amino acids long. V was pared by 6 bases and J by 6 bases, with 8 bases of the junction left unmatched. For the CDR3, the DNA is TGTGCCAGCAGCCAGGGACTAGCGGGAGAGAGGGATACGCAGTATTTT. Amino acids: CASSQGLAGERDTQYF.

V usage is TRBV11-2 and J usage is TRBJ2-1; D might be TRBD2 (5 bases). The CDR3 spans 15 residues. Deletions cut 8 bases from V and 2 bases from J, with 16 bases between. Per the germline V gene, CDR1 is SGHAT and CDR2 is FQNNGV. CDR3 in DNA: TGTGCCAGCGGTCAAGAGCGGAAAACCTACAATGAGCAGTTCTTC. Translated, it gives CASGQERKTYNEQFF. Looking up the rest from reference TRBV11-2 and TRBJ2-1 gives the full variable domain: EAGVAQSPRYKIIEKRQSVAFWCNPISGHATLYWYQQILGQGPKLLIQFQNNGVVDDSQLPKDRFSAERLKGVDSTLKIQPAKLEDSAVYLCASGQERKTYNEQFFGPGTRLTVL.

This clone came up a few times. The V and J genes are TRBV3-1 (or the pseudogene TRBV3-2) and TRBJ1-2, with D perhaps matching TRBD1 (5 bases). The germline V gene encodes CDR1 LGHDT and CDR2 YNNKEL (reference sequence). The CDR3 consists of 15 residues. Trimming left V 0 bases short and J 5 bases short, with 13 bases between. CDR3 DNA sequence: TGTGCCAGCAGCCAAGATTTCAGGGCAGCTTATGGCTACACCTTC. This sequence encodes CASSQDFRAAYGYTF.

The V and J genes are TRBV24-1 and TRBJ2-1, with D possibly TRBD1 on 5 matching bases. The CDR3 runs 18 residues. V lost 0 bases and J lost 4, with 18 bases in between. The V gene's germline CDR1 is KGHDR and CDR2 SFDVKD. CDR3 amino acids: CATSDLAPLADTYNEQFF. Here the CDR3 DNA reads TGTGCCACCAGTGATTTGGCCCCTCTGGCGGACACTTACAATGAGCAGTTCTTC.

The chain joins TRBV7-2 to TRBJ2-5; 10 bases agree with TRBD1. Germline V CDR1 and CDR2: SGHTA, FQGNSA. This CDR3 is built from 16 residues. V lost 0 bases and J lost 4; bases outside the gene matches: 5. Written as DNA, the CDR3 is TGTGCCAGCAGCTTAGCCGGGACAGGGGTTGGAGAGACCCAGTACTTC. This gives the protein CASSLAGTGVGETQYF.

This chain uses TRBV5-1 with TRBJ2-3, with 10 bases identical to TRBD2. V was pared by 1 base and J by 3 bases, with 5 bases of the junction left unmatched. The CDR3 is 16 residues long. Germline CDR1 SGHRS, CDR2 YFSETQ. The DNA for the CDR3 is TGCGCCAGCAGCTTGACAGTGACTAGCGGGACAGATACGCAGTATTTT. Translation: CASSLTVTSGTDTQYF. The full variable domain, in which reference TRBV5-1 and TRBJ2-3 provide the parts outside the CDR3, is KAGVTQTPRYLIKTRGQQVTLSCSPISGHRSVSWYQQTPGQGLQFLFEYFSETQRNKGNFPGRFSGRQFSNSRSEMNVSTLELGDSALYLCASSLTVTSGTDTQYFGPGTRLTVL.

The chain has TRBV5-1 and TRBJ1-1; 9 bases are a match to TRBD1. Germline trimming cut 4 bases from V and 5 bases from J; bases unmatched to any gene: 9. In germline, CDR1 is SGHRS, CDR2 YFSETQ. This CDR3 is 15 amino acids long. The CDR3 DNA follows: TGCGCCAGCAGCAGTTCGACAGGGGGTCGAACTGAAGCTTTCTTT. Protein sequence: CASSSSTGGRTEAFF.

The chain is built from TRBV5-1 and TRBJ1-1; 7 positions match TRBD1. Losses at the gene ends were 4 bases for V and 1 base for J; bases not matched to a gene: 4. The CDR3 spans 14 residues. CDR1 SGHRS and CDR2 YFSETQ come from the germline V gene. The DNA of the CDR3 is TGCGCCAGCAGCCGGGACAGTCCGAACACTGAAGCTTTCTTT. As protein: CASSRDSPNTEAFF.

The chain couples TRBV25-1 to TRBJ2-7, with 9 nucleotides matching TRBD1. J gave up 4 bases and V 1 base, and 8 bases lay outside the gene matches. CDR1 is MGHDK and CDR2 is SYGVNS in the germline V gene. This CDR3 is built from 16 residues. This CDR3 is CASSELGGTGLYEQYF. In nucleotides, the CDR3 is TGTGCCAGCAGTGAATTAGGTGGGACAGGGTTATACGAGCAGTACTTC.

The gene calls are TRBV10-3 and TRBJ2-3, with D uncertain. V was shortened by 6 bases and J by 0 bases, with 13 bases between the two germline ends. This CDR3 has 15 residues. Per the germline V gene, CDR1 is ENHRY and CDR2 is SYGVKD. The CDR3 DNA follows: TGTGCCATCAGGGCTCAACCTTCTAGCACAGATACGCAGTATTTT. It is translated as CAIRAQPSSTDTQYF.

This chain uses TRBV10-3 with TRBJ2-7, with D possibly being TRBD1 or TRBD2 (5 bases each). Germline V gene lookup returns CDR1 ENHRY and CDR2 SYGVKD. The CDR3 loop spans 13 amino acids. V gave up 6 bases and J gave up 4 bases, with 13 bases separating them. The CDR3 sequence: CAISEGQIYEQYF. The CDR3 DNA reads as TGTGCCATCAGCGAGGGGCAGATTTACGAGCAGTACTTC.

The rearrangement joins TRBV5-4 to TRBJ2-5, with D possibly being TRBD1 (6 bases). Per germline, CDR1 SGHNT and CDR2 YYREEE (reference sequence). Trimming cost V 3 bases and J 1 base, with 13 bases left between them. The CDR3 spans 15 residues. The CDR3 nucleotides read TGTGCCAGCAGCTCGCCAACAGGGTCCCAAGAGACCCAGTACTTC. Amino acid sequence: CASSSPTGSQETQYF.

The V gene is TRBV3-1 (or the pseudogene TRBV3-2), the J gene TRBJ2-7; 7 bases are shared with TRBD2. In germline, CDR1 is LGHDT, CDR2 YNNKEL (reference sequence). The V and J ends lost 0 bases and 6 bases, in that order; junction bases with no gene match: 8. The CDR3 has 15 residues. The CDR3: CASSQESGREGEQYF. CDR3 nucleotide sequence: TGTGCCAGCAGCCAAGAGTCAGGGAGGGAGGGCGAGCAGTACTTC.